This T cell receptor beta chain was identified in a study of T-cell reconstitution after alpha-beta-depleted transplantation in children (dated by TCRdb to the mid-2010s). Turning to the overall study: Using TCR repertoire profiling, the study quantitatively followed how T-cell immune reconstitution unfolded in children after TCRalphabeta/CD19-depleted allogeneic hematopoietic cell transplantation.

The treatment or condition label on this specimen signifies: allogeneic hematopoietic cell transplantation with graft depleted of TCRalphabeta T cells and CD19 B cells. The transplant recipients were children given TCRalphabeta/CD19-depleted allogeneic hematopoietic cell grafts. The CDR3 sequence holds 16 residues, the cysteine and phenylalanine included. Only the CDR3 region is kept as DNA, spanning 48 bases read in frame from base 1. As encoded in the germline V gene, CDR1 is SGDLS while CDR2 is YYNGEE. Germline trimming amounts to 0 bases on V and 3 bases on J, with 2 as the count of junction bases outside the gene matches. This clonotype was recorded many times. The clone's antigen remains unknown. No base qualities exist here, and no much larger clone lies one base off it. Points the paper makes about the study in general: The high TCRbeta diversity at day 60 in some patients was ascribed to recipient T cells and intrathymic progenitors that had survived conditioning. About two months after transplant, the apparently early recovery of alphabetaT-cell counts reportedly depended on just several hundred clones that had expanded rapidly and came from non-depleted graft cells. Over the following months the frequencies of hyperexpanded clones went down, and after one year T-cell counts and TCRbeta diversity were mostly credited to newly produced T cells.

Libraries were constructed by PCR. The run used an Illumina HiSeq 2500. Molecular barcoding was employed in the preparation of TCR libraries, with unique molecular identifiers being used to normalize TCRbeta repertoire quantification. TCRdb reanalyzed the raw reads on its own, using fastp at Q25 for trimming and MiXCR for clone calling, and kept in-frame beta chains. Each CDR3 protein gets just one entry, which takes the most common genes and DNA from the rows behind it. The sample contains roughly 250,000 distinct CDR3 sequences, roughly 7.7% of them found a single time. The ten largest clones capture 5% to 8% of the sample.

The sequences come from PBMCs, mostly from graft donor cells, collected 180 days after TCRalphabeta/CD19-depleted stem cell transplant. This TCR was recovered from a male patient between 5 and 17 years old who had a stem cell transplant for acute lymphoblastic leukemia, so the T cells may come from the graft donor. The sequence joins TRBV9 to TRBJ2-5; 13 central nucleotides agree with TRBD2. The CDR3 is CASSVGTSGRKETQYF. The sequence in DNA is TGTGCCAGCAGCGTAGGGACTAGCGGGAGAAAAGAGACCCAGTACTTC.